A selection of T cell receptor beta chains follows, all from one sample in a study of beta chain features in type 1 diabetes. Clones were sequenced by immunoSEQ multiplex PCR, and TCRdb holds only the in-frame ones, with some missing. Here the sample spans under 800,000 clones, around 15% being singletons. Sequences were obtained from naive CD4+ T cells from blood. These receptors originate from a man younger than 35 in good health. Each CDR3 is given with its conserved first and last residue. The order of the fields is D gene, V gene, J gene, clone size, CDR3 protein, CDR3 DNA. D genes are given only for firm matches. Rows may omit the clone size; those that give it use once, few, many or a size class.

D gene: TRBD1; V gene: TRBV6-4; J gene: TRBJ1-5; clone size: NA; CDR3 protein: CASSAGQGLQPQHF; CDR3 DNA: TGTGCCAGCAGTGCCGGACAGGGGTTGCAGCCCCAGCATTTT
D gene: NA; V gene: TRBV11-2; J gene: TRBJ1-1; clone size: NA; CDR3 protein: CASSLDSFGAEAFF; CDR3 DNA: TGTGCCAGCAGCTTAGATTCCTTTGGCGCTGAAGCTTTCTTT
D gene: NA; V gene: TRBV25-1; J gene: TRBJ1-2; clone size: NA; CDR3 protein: CASSGTEQNYGYTF; CDR3 DNA: TGTGCCAGCAGTGGAACAGAACAAAACTATGGCTACACCTTC
D gene: TRBD1; V gene: TRBV4-1; J gene: TRBJ2-2; clone size: NA; CDR3 protein: CASSQEGGTFTGELFF; CDR3 DNA: TGCGCCAGCAGCCAAGAAGGGGGCACCTTCACCGGGGAGCTGTTTTTT
D gene: TRBD1; V gene: TRBV2; J gene: TRBJ1-5; clone size: NA; CDR3 protein: CASSEDRGLGQPQHF; CDR3 DNA: TGTGCCAGCAGTGAAGACAGGGGGCTTGGTCAGCCCCAGCATTTT
D gene: TRBD1; V gene: TRBV9; J gene: TRBJ2-2; clone size: NA; CDR3 protein: CASSTRTGQYTGELFF; CDR3 DNA: TGTGCCAGCAGCACCCGGACAGGGCAGTACACCGGGGAGCTGTTTTTT
D gene: NA; V gene: TRBV21-1; J gene: TRBJ1-6; clone size: few; CDR3 protein: CASRVDSDRSSYNSPLHF; CDR3 DNA: TGTGCCAGCAGAGTTGACAGCGACCGGAGCTCCTATAATTCACCCCTCCACTTT
D gene: NA; V gene: TRBV7-8; J gene: TRBJ1-1; clone size: few; CDR3 protein: CASSLGGESTEAFF; CDR3 DNA: TGTGCCAGCAGCTTAGGTGGGGAGAGCACTGAAGCTTTCTTT
D gene: TRBD1; V gene: TRBV5-4; J gene: TRBJ1-3; clone size: NA; CDR3 protein: CASGQGAGNTIYF; CDR3 DNA: TGTGCCAGCGGACAGGGTGCTGGAAACACCATATATTTT
D gene: NA; V gene: TRBV2; J gene: TRBJ2-5; clone size: NA; CDR3 protein: CASSERVPYF; CDR3 DNA: TGTGCCAGCAGTGAAAGGGTCCCGTACTTC